The rows below give T cell receptor beta chains drawn from one sample of a study of CD8 T cells in Susac syndrome. One entry per CDR3 protein results from TCRdb running MiXCR on the immunoSEQ multiplex PCR reads. The sample has approximately 90,000 distinct CDR3 sequences, around 93% seen once. The sample was CD8+ T cells from PBMCs. These receptors originate from a human donor in good health. CDR3s include the opening cysteine and the closing phenylalanine or tryptophan. A D gene is named only where the DNA matches it firmly. The size field is filled for only some rows; it gives once, few, many or a size class.

D: NA; V: TRBV3-1; J: TRBJ2-6; size: NA; DNA: TGTGCCAGCAGCCCCCTCGCCGCCTCTGGGGCCAACGTCCTGACTTTC; CDR3: CASSPLAASGANVLTF
D: NA; V: TRBV6-6; J: TRBJ1-1; size: NA; DNA: TGTGCCAGCAGGGACAGACTGAACACTGAAGCTTTCTTT; CDR3: CASRDRLNTEAFF
D: TRBD1; V: TRBV20-1; J: TRBJ2-3; size: NA; DNA: TGCAGTGCGACAGGGGGTGGTGATACGCAGTATTTT; CDR3: CSATGGGDTQYF
D: TRBD1; V: TRBV5-6; J: TRBJ1-1; size: once; DNA: TGTGCCAGCAGCCCAGGGGGCATCACTGAAGCTTTCTTT; CDR3: CASSPGGITEAFF
D: NA; V: TRBV29-1; J: TRBJ1-1; size: NA; DNA: TGCAGCGTTGAGCGGCTGAACACTGAAGCTTTCTTT; CDR3: CSVERLNTEAFF
D: TRBD1; V: TRBV7-9; J: TRBJ1-4; size: NA; DNA: TGTGCCAGCAGCGCACCGGACAGGGGGCGTGAAAAACTGTTTTTT; CDR3: CASSAPDRGREKLFF
D: NA; V: TRBV6-6; J: TRBJ2-2; size: NA; DNA: TGTGCCAGCAGTTACACCCCGGGACCGGGAACCGGGGAGCTGTTTTTT; CDR3: CASSYTPGPGTGELFF
D: NA; V: TRBV20-1; J: TRBJ2-7; size: NA; DNA: TGCAGTGCTCCCTGGGGTAGCGGCGAGCAGTACTTC; CDR3: CSAPWGSGEQYF
D: TRBD1; V: TRBV15; J: TRBJ2-3; size: NA; DNA: TGTGCCACCAGCACGGGACAGGGTGGCACAGATACGCAGTATTTT; CDR3: CATSTGQGGTDTQYF
D: TRBD1; V: TRBV12-3/TRBV12-4; J: TRBJ2-7; size: NA; DNA: TGTGCCAGCAGGGATACAGGGGGCGCATCCTACGAGCAGTACTTC; CDR3: CASRDTGGASYEQYF
D: TRBD1; V: TRBV7-9; J: TRBJ1-2; size: NA; DNA: TGTGCCAGCAGCGAGGGGGGACAGCCGGTCTATGGCTACACCTTC; CDR3: CASSEGGQPVYGYTF
D: NA; V: TRBV5-1; J: TRBJ2-3; size: NA; DNA: TGCGCCAGCAGCTTGTTCAAAGAGGCATACACAGATACGCAGTATTTT; CDR3: CASSLFKEAYTDTQYF
D: NA; V: TRBV20-1; J: TRBJ2-5; size: NA; DNA: TGCAGTCCAGAGCCGAGGGGGGGACGACGCGAGACCCAGTACTTC; CDR3: CSPEPRGGRRETQYF
D: NA; V: TRBV29-1; J: TRBJ1-1; size: NA; DNA: TGCAGCGTTGAAGGGGGGGCCGACAGTATGAACACTGAAGCTTTCTTT; CDR3: CSVEGGADSMNTEAFF
D: NA; V: TRBV27; J: TRBJ2-7; size: NA; DNA: TGTGCCACTAAGGGGGGATACTACGAGCAGTACTTC; CDR3: CATKGGYYEQYF
D: TRBD2; V: TRBV9; J: TRBJ2-3; size: NA; DNA: TGTGCCAGCAGCGGTAGCGGGGGGGCCCTACAGCAGTATTTT; CDR3: CASSGSGGALQQYF
D: NA; V: TRBV5-5; J: TRBJ1-2; size: NA; DNA: TGTGCCAGCAGCTTGTCAGGGGCTGCTGGCTACACCTTC; CDR3: CASSLSGAAGYTF
D: TRBD2; V: TRBV29-1; J: TRBJ2-7; size: NA; DNA: TGCAGCGTTGAAGGGACTAGCGGGGTAATCGAGCAGTACTTC; CDR3: CSVEGTSGVIEQYF
D: NA; V: TRBV9; J: TRBJ2-7; size: NA; DNA: TGTGCCAGCAGCGTAGAGGCGGAGGGCTACGAGCAGTACTTC; CDR3: CASSVEAEGYEQYF
D: NA; V: TRBV9; J: TRBJ2-5; size: NA; DNA: TGTGCCAGCAGCGTAGGGGGGGCACCAGAGACCCAGTACTTC; CDR3: CASSVGGAPETQYF
D: TRBD1; V: TRBV20-1; J: TRBJ2-1; size: NA; DNA: TGCAGTGCTAGGCGGGACAGGGGGTACAATGAGCAGTTCTTC; CDR3: CSARRDRGYNEQFF
D: NA; V: TRBV19; J: TRBJ2-3; size: NA; DNA: TGTGCCAGTAGTCCCGGACCTGATCCAGGCACAGATACGCAGTATTTT; CDR3: CASSPGPDPGTDTQYF
D: TRBD2; V: TRBV4-2; J: TRBJ2-4; size: NA; DNA: TGTGCCAGCAGCCAAGAACTAGCGGGGGGGCAGGGAAACATTCAGTACTTC; CDR3: CASSQELAGGQGNIQYF
D: TRBD1; V: TRBV6-5; J: TRBJ1-4; size: once; DNA: TGTGCCAGCAGTTCCGGGACAGCGCCTGAAAAACTGTTTTTT; CDR3: CASSSGTAPEKLFF
D: NA; V: TRBV13; J: TRBJ1-1; size: NA; DNA: TGTGCCAGCAGCTCGAGGACAGCCCGGGGGACTGAAGCTTTCTTT; CDR3: CASSSRTARGTEAFF
D: TRBD1; V: TRBV29-1; J: TRBJ2-2; size: NA; DNA: TGCAGCGTCCGGACAGGGGAAACCGGGGAGCTGTTTTTT; CDR3: CSVRTGETGELFF
D: NA; V: TRBV5-1; J: TRBJ2-1; size: NA; DNA: TGCGCCAGCAGTCCTGACGTACAGACCAATGAGCAGTTCTTC; CDR3: CASSPDVQTNEQFF
D: NA; V: TRBV6-4; J: TRBJ2-2; size: NA; DNA: TGTGCCAGCAGTGACTCGGCCGACACCGGGGAGCTGTTTTTT; CDR3: CASSDSADTGELFF
D: NA; V: TRBV6-1; J: TRBJ2-5; size: NA; DNA: TGTGCCAGCAGTCGACACGCCGACCAAGAGACCCAGTACTTC; CDR3: CASSRHADQETQYF
D: NA; V: TRBV3-1; J: TRBJ2-5; size: NA; DNA: TGTGCCAGCAGCCAAGGACTCCTACCGGAGACCCAGTACTTC; CDR3: CASSQGLLPETQYF
D: NA; V: TRBV19; J: TRBJ2-3; size: NA; DNA: TGTGCCAGTAGCCACACAGATACGCAGTATTTT; CDR3: CASSHTDTQYF
D: NA; V: TRBV2; J: TRBJ2-3; size: NA; DNA: TGTGCCAGCAGTGACGGTCGCAAGGGGGAGGGGATAGATACGCAGTATTTT; CDR3: CASSDGRKGEGIDTQYF
D: TRBD2; V: TRBV14; J: TRBJ2-1; size: NA; DNA: TGTGCCAGCAGCCAAGATCGGGGACTAGCGGGGGTCTGGAATGAGCAGTTCTTC; CDR3: CASSQDRGLAGVWNEQFF
D: NA; V: TRBV12-3/TRBV12-4; J: TRBJ1-1; size: NA; DNA: TGTGCCAGCAGTTTAGGGGGGGCTGAAGCTTTCTTT; CDR3: CASSLGGAEAFF
D: NA; V: TRBV2; J: TRBJ2-5; size: NA; DNA: TGTGCCAGCAGTCCAGAGGGCCGAGAGGAAGAGACCCAGTACTTC; CDR3: CASSPEGREEETQYF
D: NA; V: TRBV6-2/TRBV6-3; J: TRBJ1-1; size: NA; DNA: TGTGCCAGCAGTTACCGGACACGAAACACTGAAGCTTTCTTT; CDR3: CASSYRTRNTEAFF
D: TRBD1; V: TRBV4-2; J: TRBJ1-1; size: once; DNA: TGTGCCAGCAGCCAAGTTCGACAGGGAAGTACTGAAGCTTTCTTT; CDR3: CASSQVRQGSTEAFF
D: NA; V: TRBV5-5; J: TRBJ2-1; size: NA; DNA: TGTGCCAGCAGCTTGGTGGGGTTGGACGAGCAGTTCTTC; CDR3: CASSLVGLDEQFF
D: TRBD2; V: TRBV19; J: TRBJ2-1; size: once; DNA: TGTGCCAGTAGCGCTAGCGGTGACTACAATGAGCAGTTCTTC; CDR3: CASSASGDYNEQFF
D: NA; V: TRBV25-1; J: TRBJ2-7; size: NA; DNA: TGTGCCAGCAGTGAAGGCATCTACGAGCAGTACTTC; CDR3: CASSEGIYEQYF
D: NA; V: TRBV5-6; J: TRBJ2-6; size: NA; DNA: TGTGCCAGCAGCCTTGTGGGGGCCGGGGCCAACGTCCTGACTTTC; CDR3: CASSLVGAGANVLTF
D: NA; V: TRBV4-1; J: TRBJ1-1; size: NA; DNA: TGCGCCAGCAGCCCGCATGTGACGAAGAACACTGAAGCTTTCTTT; CDR3: CASSPHVTKNTEAFF
D: NA; V: TRBV21-1; J: TRBJ1-5; size: NA; DNA: TGTGCCAGCAGCAAAGAGGACTCGAACCCCTCAAGACAGCCCCAGCATTTT; CDR3: CASSKEDSNPSRQPQHF
D: TRBD1; V: TRBV13; J: TRBJ1-2; size: NA; DNA: TGTGCCAGCAGCCCCCCCTCATTACAGGGGGAGGGCTACACCTTC; CDR3: CASSPPSLQGEGYTF
D: TRBD1; V: TRBV30; J: TRBJ2-7; size: NA; DNA: TGTGCCTGGAGACAGGGGATTGACGAGCAGTACTTC; CDR3: CAWRQGIDEQYF
D: NA; V: TRBV29-1; J: TRBJ1-1; size: NA; DNA: TGCAGCGTTGAAAGCAGGGCAAACACTGAAGCTTTCTTT; CDR3: CSVESRANTEAFF
D: TRBD2; V: TRBV9; J: TRBJ2-7; size: NA; DNA: TGTGCCAGCGGCGGGGGGACTAGCGACTACGAGCAGTACTTC; CDR3: CASGGGTSDYEQYF
D: NA; V: TRBV13; J: TRBJ2-3; size: NA; DNA: TGTGCCAGCAGCTTAGGTGTTGTAGCGGCCGGCACAGATACGCAGTATTTT; CDR3: CASSLGVVAAGTDTQYF
D: NA; V: TRBV6-1; J: TRBJ1-4; size: once; DNA: TGTGCCAGCAGTGAAGATTGGACCCCTAATGAAAAACTGTTTTTT; CDR3: CASSEDWTPNEKLFF
D: NA; V: TRBV19; J: TRBJ2-3; size: NA; DNA: TGTGCCAGTAGTCCCGGACAGTGGGCAGATACGCAGTATTTT; CDR3: CASSPGQWADTQYF
D: NA; V: TRBV7-9; J: TRBJ1-2; size: NA; DNA: TGTGCCAGCAGCGCGGGGCGAAACTATGGCTACACCTTC; CDR3: CASSAGRNYGYTF
D: NA; V: TRBV19; J: TRBJ2-7; size: NA; DNA: TGTGCCAGTAGTATACTGACAGGACCCTACGAGCAGTACTTC; CDR3: CASSILTGPYEQYF
D: NA; V: TRBV9; J: TRBJ2-4; size: NA; DNA: TGTGCCAGCAGCGCACCCCGGATCGAAGACAGATCCAAAAACATTCAGTACTTC; CDR3: CASSAPRIEDRSKNIQYF
D: NA; V: TRBV7-8; J: TRBJ2-5; size: NA; DNA: TGTGCCAGCACACAGGGTAGTGGGGAGTGGGAGACCCAGTACTTC; CDR3: CASTQGSGEWETQYF
D: NA; V: TRBV7-9; J: TRBJ2-5; size: NA; DNA: TGTGCCAGCAGTCATCGACAGGTCCGAGAGACCCAGTACTTC; CDR3: CASSHRQVRETQYF
D: NA; V: TRBV3-1; J: TRBJ2-3; size: NA; DNA: TGTGCCAGCAGCCAAACCGGGACTCCTCTAGATACGCAGTATTTT; CDR3: CASSQTGTPLDTQYF
D: NA; V: TRBV6-1; J: TRBJ2-3; size: NA; DNA: TGTGCCAGCAGTGTCCGTAGTGGCAGGGAAATTGGAGATACGCAGTATTTT; CDR3: CASSVRSGREIGDTQYF
D: NA; V: TRBV12-3/TRBV12-4; J: TRBJ1-1; size: NA; DNA: TGTGCCAGCAGTTTAGACGATACAGCTTTCTTT; CDR3: CASSLDDTAFF